The present entry profiles one T cell receptor beta chain with its context. Low-dose radiotherapy and low-dose cyclophosphamide, together with aspirin, ipilimumab and nivolumab, were given to donors. First-strand cDNA used TRAV- and TRBV-specific primers, covering alpha and beta chains. TCR amplification ran approximately 20 PCR cycles using constant-region and V-primer adapter primers. TCRdb re-called the reads through MiXCR, storing one row per CDR3 protein. The data contain some 16,000 distinct CDR3 sequences, around three quarters of them singletons. The source of the sample is a study of low-dose radiotherapy and immunotherapy resistance in tumors. Study in general: Treatment of Cohort 1 consisted of 0.5 Gy per fraction every 2 weeks, adding up to 6.5 Gy.

V dropped 2 bases and J dropped 0 bases, with 5 bases sitting between them. CDR3 length: 14 amino acids. The V gene is TRBV12-3 or TRBV12-4, the J gene TRBJ2-1; D might be TRBD2 (5 bases). The sequence came from a human donor with advanced metastatic prostate, ovarian, gallbladder or colorectal cancer (not recorded which). This table probably holds off-target reads from a library built for another chain. The CDR3 loop reads CASSLSGSYNEQFF. CDR3 DNA sequence: TGTGCCAGCAGTTTAAGCGGCTCCTACAATGAGCAGTTCTTC.